The 28 T cell receptor beta chains in this list originate from one sample, sequenced in a study of T cell clones after liver transplantation. The table came from immunoSEQ multiplex PCR; TCRdb's copy has only in-frame clones and leaves some out. The table lists more than 20,000 clones, about four fifths of them singletons. The specimen comprised CD8+ T cells from blood, sampled around 52 months after liver transplant. The receptors were gathered from a human patient who received a liver transplant. Part of the T cells may come from the graft donor.

This clone was counted between two and nine times. In DNA, the CDR3 is TGTGCCAGCAGTGAAATCGGGACACGAGGCTACGAGCAGTACTTC. Translation: CASSEIGTRGYEQYF. The genes are TRBV6-1 and TRBJ2-7; D possibly corresponds to TRBD1 (6 bases). This CDR3 contains 15 residues. Trimming took 2 bases from V and 3 from J, leaving 14 bases between them. Germline V gene data show CDR1 as MNHNS and CDR2 as SASEGT.

The chain joins TRBV6-5 to TRBJ2-7; 8 bases map to TRBD1. The length of the CDR3 is 15 residues. The germline V gene has CDR1 MNHEY and CDR2 SVGAGI. The J segment lost 3 bases and the V segment lost 4 bases, leaving 8 bases of the junction unmatched. The CDR3 DNA reads as TGTGCCAGCAGTTCGTCAGGGGGCGCCAACTACGAGCAGTACTTC. It translates to CASSSSGGANYEQYF.

This sequence joins TRBV4-1 and TRBJ2-7; 12 nucleotides line up with TRBD1. This CDR3 has 15 residues. V lost 0 bases, J lost 6 bases, and 3 bases stayed unmatched. Germline loops: CDR1 MGHRA, CDR2 YSYEKL. DNA of the CDR3: TGCGCCAGCAGCCAAGAGGGGGACAGGGGGCTCGAGCAGTACTTC. It yields the protein CASSQEGDRGLEQYF.

A few counts support this clone. This chain uses TRBV30 with TRBJ1-2; D is undetermined. The CDR3 is made up of 11 amino acids. Germline V gene lookup returns CDR1 GTSNPN and CDR2 SVGIG (reference sequence). Trimming shortened V by 4 bases and J by 4 bases, and 7 bases separated the two germline ends. In DNA form, the CDR3 reads TGTGCCTGGAAAGTCGGCTATGGCTACACCTTC. It is translated as CAWKVGYGYTF.

V usage is TRBV9 and J usage is TRBJ2-3, with D possibly matching TRBD2 (6 bases). The CDR3 extends over 14 amino acids. With 3 bases removed from V and 2 bases from J, the gap between germline ends came to 10 bases. Per the germline V gene, CDR1 is SGDLS and CDR2 is YYNGEE. The CDR3 DNA is TGTGCCAGCAGCGACGGAGGGTACACAGATACGCAGTATTTT. Residues: CASSDGGYTDTQYF.

The rearrangement joins TRBV6-1 to TRBJ2-5; TRBD1 aligns across 9 bases. Germline V CDR1 and CDR2: MNHNS, SASEGT. With 5 bases clipped from V and 4 bases from J, the junction kept 8 bases outside the gene matches. CDR3 length equals 15 residues. In DNA form, the CDR3 reads TGTGCCAGCAGTTTCACTCCGGGACAGGGAGAGACCCAGTACTTC. It encodes CASSFTPGQGETQYF.

CDR3 nucleotides: TGTGCCAGTAGTATCACGGGGGAATCCTACGAGCAGTACTTC. The encoded protein is CASSITGESYEQYF. V gene TRBV19 combines with J gene TRBJ2-7; possibly TRBD2 for D (6 bases). Germline V gene sequence: CDR1 LNHDA, CDR2 SQIVND (reference sequence). The CDR3 extends over 14 amino acids. Deletions cut 3 bases from V and 1 base from J, with 10 bases between.

The chain uses TRBV7-3 and TRBJ1-1; no clear D gene. CDR1 is SGHTA and CDR2 is FQGTGA in the germline V gene. Trimming removed 4 bases from V and 1 base from J, with 10 bases in between. This CDR3 contains 14 residues. This CDR3 is CASSSLGRNTEAFF. Written as DNA, the CDR3 is TGTGCCAGCAGCTCCCTTGGGCGGAACACTGAAGCTTTCTTT. The complete variable domain, with remaining parts taken from reference TRBV7-3 and TRBJ1-1, reads GAGVSQTPSNKVTEKGKYVELRCDPISGHTALYWYRQSLGQGPEFLIYFQGTGAADDSGLPNDRFFAVRPEGSVSTLKIQRTERGDSAVYLCASSSLGRNTEAFFGQGTRLTVV.

J is TRBJ2-1 and V is TRBV6-5, with D maybe TRBD2 (5 bases). This CDR3 is 13 amino acids long. The germline V gene has CDR1 MNHEY and CDR2 SVGAGI. The V end was cut by 0 bases, the J end by 5 bases, with 5 bases between. The CDR3 loop reads CASSYSRDNEQFF. Here the CDR3 DNA reads TGTGCCAGCAGTTACTCGAGGGACAATGAGCAGTTCTTC.

The chain employs TRBV5-8 and TRBJ1-5; D unresolved. This CDR3 is built from 14 residues. The V end was cut by 0 bases, the J end by 5 bases, with 9 bases between. The germline CDR1 and CDR2 sequences are SGHTS and YDEGEE. CDR3 amino acids: CASSLVEGYQPQHF. The CDR3 DNA sequence: TGTGCCAGCAGCTTGGTGGAGGGTTATCAGCCCCAGCATTTT.

The CDR3 sequence: CASSLWTVGTDTQYF. DNA of the CDR3: TGTGCCAGCAGTTTATGGACAGTGGGGACAGATACGCAGTATTTT. V and J are TRBV27 and TRBJ2-3, with D tentatively TRBD1 (6 bases). The germline gives CDR1 MNHEY, CDR2 SMNVEV (reference sequence). The ends were cut back, 1 base at V and 3 bases at J, with 11 bases in the middle. This CDR3 is built from 15 residues.

This clone was detected a few times. The genes are TRBV5-6 and TRBJ2-7; 9 nucleotides line up with TRBD1. The CDR3 length is 14 residues. V was pared by 5 bases and J by 0 bases, with 3 bases of the junction left unmatched. Germline V gene sequence: CDR1 SGHDT, CDR2 YYEEEE. The CDR3 protein is CASSGQGNSYEQYF. DNA for the CDR3: TGTGCCAGCAGTGGACAGGGGAACTCCTACGAGCAGTACTTC.

This rearrangement joins TRBV4-2 to TRBJ2-7; D is perhaps TRBD1 (5 bases). Germline CDR1 and CDR2: LGHNA and YNFKEQ. The CDR3 contains 13 residues. V dropped 7 bases and J dropped 1 base, with 11 bases sitting between them. DNA of the CDR3: TGTGCCAGCAAGGGGCGAGAATCCTACGAGCAGTACTTC. Residues: CASKGRESYEQYF.

The gene calls are TRBV18 and TRBJ2-2; 7 bases are a match to TRBD1. The CDR3 covers 16 residues. After removal of 3 bases from V and 2 bases from J, the junction contained 6 bases not matched to a gene. From germline, CDR1 is KGHSH and CDR2 LQKENI. The CDR3 coding sequence is TGTGCCAGCTCACCCGGACAGGAACCTAACACCGGGGAGCTGTTTTTT. It translates to CASSPGQEPNTGELFF.

The V gene is TRBV11-2, the J gene TRBJ1-5; a weak D match, TRBD1 (6 bases). V was trimmed by 1 base and J by 2 bases, leaving 21 bases between them. CDR1 SGHAT and CDR2 FQNNGV come from the germline V gene. This CDR3 contains 19 residues. CDR3 sequence reads: CASSLGLQGPPFGNQPQHF. The CDR3 DNA reads as TGTGCCAGCAGCTTAGGGTTACAGGGCCCTCCGTTTGGCAATCAGCCCCAGCATTTT.

This sequence joins TRBV7-9 and TRBJ2-7; D is unresolved. Germline assignment: CDR1 SEHNR and CDR2 FQNEAQ (reference sequence). With 2 bases removed from V and 5 bases from J, the gap between germline ends came to 10 bases. The CDR3 totals 13 residues. CDR3 loop: CASSLLRQNEQYF. As DNA, the CDR3 is TGTGCCAGCAGCTTATTACGGCAAAACGAGCAGTACTTC.

CDR3 coding DNA: TGCAGCGTTGTCTCGGACTTTCTCTACGAGCAGTACTTC. Protein: CSVVSDFLYEQYF. The genes are TRBV29-1 and TRBJ2-7; tentatively, D is TRBD2 (5 bases). Trimming removed 4 bases at V and 3 bases at J, with 13 bases between. Germline V gene lookup returns CDR1 SQVTM and CDR2 ANQGSEA. The CDR3 is 13 residues long.

The CDR3 nucleotides read TGTGCCAGCAGCGCCGGGGCCGACAATCAGCCCCAGCATTTT. It specifies CASSAGADNQPQHF. The chain links TRBV2 to TRBJ1-5; D is perhaps TRBD1 (5 bases). The germline CDR1 and CDR2 sequences are SNHLY and FYNNEI. V gave up 6 bases and J gave up 3 bases, with 12 bases separating them. The CDR3 is 14 residues long.

The V gene is TRBV13, the J gene TRBJ2-5; TRBD2 might be the D (7 bases). CDR3 length: 17 amino acids. Looked up from germline, CDR1 is PRHDT and CDR2 is FYEKMQ (reference sequence). Between the trimmed V and J ends, which lost 3 bases and 1 base, there was a span of 18 bases. CDR3 DNA: TGTGCCAGCAGCTTGCGGGGGCGGGGTACGGTCCAAGAGACCCAGTACTTC. Amino acids: CASSLRGRGTVQETQYF.

The V call is TRBV11-2, the J call TRBJ2-7; 7 nucleotides align to TRBD2. Germline CDR1 SGHAT, CDR2 FQNNGV. Trimming removed 2 bases from V and 5 bases from J; junction bases left unmatched: 9. This CDR3 spans 15 amino acids. The CDR3 nucleotides read TGTGCCAGCAGCTTATCGGGGGGTCCCTCGGACGAGCAGTACTTC. Translated: CASSLSGGPSDEQYF.

The chain employs TRBV4-1 and TRBJ2-7; D gene ambiguous. Germline values: CDR1 MGHRA, CDR2 YSYEKL. The V end was cut by 6 bases, the J end by 5 bases, with 20 bases between. The CDR3 consists of 15 residues. As DNA, the CDR3 is TGCGCCAGCAGTCAGTTACTCGCAGAGTCCCACGAGCAGTACTTC. It is translated as CASSQLLAESHEQYF.

The CDR3 DNA follows: TGTGCCAGTATCAGGGATGCTAACACCGGGGAGCTGTTTTTT. This translates into CASIRDANTGELFF. V gene TRBV19 combines with J gene TRBJ2-2, with D perhaps TRBD1 (5 bases). This CDR3 is built from 14 residues. With 7 bases removed from V and 2 bases from J, the gap between germline ends came to 11 bases. Germline assignment: CDR1 LNHDA and CDR2 SQIVND (reference sequence).

This clone was counted between two and nine times. The rearrangement joins TRBV29-1 to TRBJ1-1; no reliable D call. Per the germline V gene, CDR1 is SQVTM and CDR2 is ANQGSEA. Trimming removed 0 bases from V and 7 bases from J, with 6 bases in between. The CDR3 is 11 residues long. CDR3 nucleotides: TGCAGCGTTGAAGATTTTGGTGAAGCTTTCTTT. Protein sequence: CSVEDFGEAFF.

The chain joins TRBV11-2 to TRBJ2-7, with unresolved D. CDR3 size: 14 residues. Looked up from germline, CDR1 is SGHAT and CDR2 is FQNNGV. V lost 6 bases and J 5 bases, leaving 17 bases between the germline ends. CDR3 amino acids: CASSPHPSWNEQYF. The CDR3 DNA sequence: TGTGCCAGCAGTCCTCATCCCTCCTGGAACGAGCAGTACTTC.

The gene calls are TRBV28 and TRBJ1-5, with a tentative D call TRBD1 (6 bases). Looked up from germline, CDR1 is MDHEN and CDR2 is SYDVKM. This CDR3 has 15 residues. The V gene lost 6 bases and the J gene lost 1 base, with 13 bases spanning the gap. The CDR3 DNA sequence: TGTGCCAGCAGAGCCGACAGGCGAAGCAATCAGCCCCAGCATTTT. It translates to CASRADRRSNQPQHF.

The chain combines TRBV13 with TRBJ2-7; 9 bases are shared with TRBD1. The germline V gene encodes CDR1 PRHDT and CDR2 FYEKMQ (reference sequence). This CDR3 region has 15 residues. The ends lost 3 bases at V and 1 base at J; junction bases unmatched: 4. CDR3 coding DNA: TGTGCCAGCAGCTTTGAGGGACAGGGATCCTACGAGCAGTACTTC. This gives the protein CASSFEGQGSYEQYF.

V is TRBV21-1 and J is TRBJ2-1; the D call in the table, TRBD2, was not verified against the DNA. TRBV21-1 is a pseudogene. The CDR3 runs to 17 residues. The CDR3 nucleotides read TGTGCCAGCAGAGCAGCAGTAGCTACACCATCCGACAATGAGCAGTTCTTC. This gives the protein CASRAAVATPSDNEQFF.

This clone was counted between two and nine times. V and J are TRBV2 and TRBJ1-6, with 7 nucleotides matching TRBD1. There are 15 residues in the CDR3. V trimming: 2 bases; J trimming: 4 bases; junction bases outside the gene matches: 2. Germline lookup yields CDR1 SNHLY and CDR2 FYNNEI. Here the CDR3 DNA reads TGTGCCAGCAGTGAACGGGACAGATATAATTCACCCCTCCACTTT. This sequence encodes CASSERDRYNSPLHF.